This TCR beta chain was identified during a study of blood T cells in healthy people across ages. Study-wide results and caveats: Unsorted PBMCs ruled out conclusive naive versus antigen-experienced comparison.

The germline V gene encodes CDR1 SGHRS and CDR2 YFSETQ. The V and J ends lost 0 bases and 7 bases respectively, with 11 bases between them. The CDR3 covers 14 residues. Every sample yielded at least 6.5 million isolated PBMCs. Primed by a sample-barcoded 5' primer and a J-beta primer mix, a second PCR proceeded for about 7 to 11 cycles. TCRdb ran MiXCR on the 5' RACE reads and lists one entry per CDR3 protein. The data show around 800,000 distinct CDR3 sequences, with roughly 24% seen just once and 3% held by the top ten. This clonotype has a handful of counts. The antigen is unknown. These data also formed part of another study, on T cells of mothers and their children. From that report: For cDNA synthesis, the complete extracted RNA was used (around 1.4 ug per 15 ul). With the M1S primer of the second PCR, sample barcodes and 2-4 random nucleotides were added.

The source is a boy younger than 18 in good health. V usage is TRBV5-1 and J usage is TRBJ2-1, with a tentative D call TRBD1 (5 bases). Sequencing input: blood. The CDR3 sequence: CASSLGAQGNEQFF. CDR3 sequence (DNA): TGCGCCAGCAGCTTGGGGGCGCAGGGTAATGAGCAGTTCTTC. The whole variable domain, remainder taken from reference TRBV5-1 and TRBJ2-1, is KAGVTQTPRYLIKTRGQQVTLSCSPISGHRSVSWYQQTPGQGLQFLFEYFSETQRNKGNFPGRFSGRQFSNSRSEMNVSTLELGDSALYLCASSLGAQGNEQFFGPGTRLTVL.